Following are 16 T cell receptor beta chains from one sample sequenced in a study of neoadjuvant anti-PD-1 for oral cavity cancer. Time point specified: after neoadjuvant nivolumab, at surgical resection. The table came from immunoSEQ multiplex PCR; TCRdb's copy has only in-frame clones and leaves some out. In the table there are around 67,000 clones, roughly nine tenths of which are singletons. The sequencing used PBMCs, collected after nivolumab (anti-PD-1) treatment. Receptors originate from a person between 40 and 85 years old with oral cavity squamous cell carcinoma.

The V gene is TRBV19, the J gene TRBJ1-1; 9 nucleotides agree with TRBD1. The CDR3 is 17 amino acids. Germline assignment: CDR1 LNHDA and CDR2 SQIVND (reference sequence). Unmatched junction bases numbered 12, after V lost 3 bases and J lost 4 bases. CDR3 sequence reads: CASSIRDRVFRITEAFF. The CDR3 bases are TGTGCCAGTAGTATCCGGGACAGGGTTTTTAGGATCACTGAAGCTTTCTTT.

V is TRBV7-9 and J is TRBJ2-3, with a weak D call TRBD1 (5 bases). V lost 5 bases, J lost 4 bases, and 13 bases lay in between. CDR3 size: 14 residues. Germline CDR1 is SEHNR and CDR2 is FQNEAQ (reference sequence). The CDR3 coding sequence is TGTGCCAGCAGCGCCCAGGGCGGCCCAGATACGCAGTATTTT. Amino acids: CASSAQGGPDTQYF.

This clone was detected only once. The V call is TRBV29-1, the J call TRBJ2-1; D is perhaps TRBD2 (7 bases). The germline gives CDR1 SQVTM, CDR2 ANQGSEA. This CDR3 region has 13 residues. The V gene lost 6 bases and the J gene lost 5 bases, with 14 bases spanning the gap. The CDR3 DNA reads TGCAGCGTCGGCGGCGGGGGCAACAATGAGCAGTTCTTC. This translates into CSVGGGGNNEQFF.

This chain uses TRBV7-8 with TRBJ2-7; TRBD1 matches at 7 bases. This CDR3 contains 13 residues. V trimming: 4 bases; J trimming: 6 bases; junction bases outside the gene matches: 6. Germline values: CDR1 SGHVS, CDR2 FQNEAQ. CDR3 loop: CASSSDRVGEQYF. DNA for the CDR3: TGTGCCAGCAGCTCCGACAGGGTAGGCGAGCAGTACTTC. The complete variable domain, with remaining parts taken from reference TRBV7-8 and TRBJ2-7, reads GAGVSQSPRYKVAKRGQDVALRCDPISGHVSLFWYQQALGQGPEFLTYFQNEAQLDKSGLPSDRFFAERPEGSVSTLKIQRTQQEDSAVYLCASSSDRVGEQYFGPGTRLTVT.

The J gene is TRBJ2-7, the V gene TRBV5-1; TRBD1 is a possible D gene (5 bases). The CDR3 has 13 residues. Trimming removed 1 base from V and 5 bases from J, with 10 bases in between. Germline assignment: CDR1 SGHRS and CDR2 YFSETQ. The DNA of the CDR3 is TGCGCCAGCAGCTTGTATATAGGGGACGAGCAGTACTTC. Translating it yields CASSLYIGDEQYF.

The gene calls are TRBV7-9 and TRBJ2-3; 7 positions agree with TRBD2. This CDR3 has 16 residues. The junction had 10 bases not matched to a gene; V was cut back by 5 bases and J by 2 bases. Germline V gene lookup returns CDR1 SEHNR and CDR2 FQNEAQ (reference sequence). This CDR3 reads CASSPGLHTFTDTQYF. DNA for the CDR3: TGTGCCAGCAGCCCGGGACTACACACTTTCACAGATACGCAGTATTTT.

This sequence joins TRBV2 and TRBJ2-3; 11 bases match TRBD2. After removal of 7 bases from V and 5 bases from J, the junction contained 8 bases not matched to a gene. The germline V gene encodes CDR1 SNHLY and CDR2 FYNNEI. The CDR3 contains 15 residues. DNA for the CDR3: TGTGCCAGCACCTCGACTAGCGGGATGTTAGATACGCAGTATTTT. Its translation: CASTSTSGMLDTQYF.

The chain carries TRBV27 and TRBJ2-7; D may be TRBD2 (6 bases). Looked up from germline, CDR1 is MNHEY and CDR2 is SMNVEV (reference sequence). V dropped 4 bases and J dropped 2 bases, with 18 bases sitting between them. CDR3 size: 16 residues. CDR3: CASSSPRLDFTYEQYF. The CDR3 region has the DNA TGTGCCAGCAGTTCCCCGAGACTAGACTTTACCTACGAGCAGTACTTC.

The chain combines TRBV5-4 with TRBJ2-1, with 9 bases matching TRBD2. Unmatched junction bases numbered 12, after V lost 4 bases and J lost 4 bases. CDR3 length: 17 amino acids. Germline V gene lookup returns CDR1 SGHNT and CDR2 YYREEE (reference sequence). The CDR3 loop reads CASSRAVWTSEYNEQFF. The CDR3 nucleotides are TGTGCCAGCAGCCGTGCTGTTTGGACTAGCGAGTACAATGAGCAGTTCTTC.

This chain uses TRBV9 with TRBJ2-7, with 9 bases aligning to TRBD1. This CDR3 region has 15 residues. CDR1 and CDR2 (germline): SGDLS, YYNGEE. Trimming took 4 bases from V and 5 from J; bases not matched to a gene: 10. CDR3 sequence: CASSIGTGKVDEQYF. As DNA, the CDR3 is TGTGCCAGCAGCATAGGGACAGGGAAGGTCGACGAGCAGTACTTC.

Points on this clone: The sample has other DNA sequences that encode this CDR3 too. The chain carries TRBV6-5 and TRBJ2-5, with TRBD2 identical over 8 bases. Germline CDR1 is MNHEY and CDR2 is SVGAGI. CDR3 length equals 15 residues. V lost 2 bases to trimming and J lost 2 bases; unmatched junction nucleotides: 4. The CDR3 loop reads CASSYRSGSQETQYF. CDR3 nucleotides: TGTGCCAGCAGTTACCGAAGCGGGAGTCAAGAGACCCAGTACTTC.

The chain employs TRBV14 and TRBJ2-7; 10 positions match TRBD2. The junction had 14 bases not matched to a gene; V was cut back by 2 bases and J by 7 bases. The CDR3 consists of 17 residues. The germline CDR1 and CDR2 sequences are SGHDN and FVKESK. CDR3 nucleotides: TGTGCCAGCAGCCAAAGGCGGGCTAGCGGGAGCTTAGCGGAGCAGTACTTC. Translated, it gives CASSQRRASGSLAEQYF.

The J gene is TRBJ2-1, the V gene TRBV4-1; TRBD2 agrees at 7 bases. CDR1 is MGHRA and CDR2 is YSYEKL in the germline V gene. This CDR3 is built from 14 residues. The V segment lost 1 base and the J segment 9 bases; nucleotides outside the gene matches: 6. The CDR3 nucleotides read TGCGCCAGCAGCCAAGTGGGGGGGGTGCTTGAGCAGTTCTTC. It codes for CASSQVGGVLEQFF.

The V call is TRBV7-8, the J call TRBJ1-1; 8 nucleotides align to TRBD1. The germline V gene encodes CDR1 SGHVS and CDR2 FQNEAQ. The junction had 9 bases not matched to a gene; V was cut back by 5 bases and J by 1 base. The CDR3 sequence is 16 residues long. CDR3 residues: CASSPWTGIWNTEAFF. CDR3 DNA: TGTGCCAGCAGCCCGTGGACAGGGATTTGGAACACTGAAGCTTTCTTT.

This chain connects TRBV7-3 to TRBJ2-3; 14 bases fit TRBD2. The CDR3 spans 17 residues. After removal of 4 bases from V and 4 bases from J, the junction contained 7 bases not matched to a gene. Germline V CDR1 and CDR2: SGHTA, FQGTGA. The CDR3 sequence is CASSSGTSGSGADTQYF. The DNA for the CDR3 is TGTGCCAGCAGCTCAGGGACTAGCGGGAGTGGTGCAGATACGCAGTATTTT. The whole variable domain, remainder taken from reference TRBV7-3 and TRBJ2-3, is GAGVSQTPSNKVTEKGKYVELRCDPISGHTALYWYRQSLGQGPEFLIYFQGTGAADDSGLPNDRFFAVRPEGSVSTLKIQRTERGDSAVYLCASSSGTSGSGADTQYFGPGTRLTVL.

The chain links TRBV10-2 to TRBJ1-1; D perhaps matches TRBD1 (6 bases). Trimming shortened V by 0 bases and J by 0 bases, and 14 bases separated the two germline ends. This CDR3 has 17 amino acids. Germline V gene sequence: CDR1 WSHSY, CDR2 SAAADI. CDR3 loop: CASSESLRGGLNTEAFF. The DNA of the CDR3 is TGCGCCAGCAGTGAGTCCCTCAGGGGCGGATTGAACACTGAAGCTTTCTTT.